This TCR beta chain was recorded in a study of spatial heterogeneity in lung cancer. General study points: Ubiquitous, expanded tumor-derived TCRs were more frequently observed in blood at resection than at follow-up.

This clonotype was counted at least ten times. Its antigen is not known. Found in a library prepared for alpha chains, this beta chain is an off-target read, and its abundance has little meaning. Time point defined: sample taken at primary tumor resection. Sequencing of whole RNA from tumor, nontumor lung or frozen PBMC involved no sorting. V dropped 0 bases and J dropped 5 bases, with 7 bases sitting between them. The germline V gene has CDR1 MNHEY and CDR2 SVGEGT. The CDR3 is 14 amino acids. TCRdb passed the 5' RACE reads through MiXCR, listing each CDR3 protein once. The profile shows fewer than 15,000 distinct CDR3 sequences, under 5% of them singletons.

The chain employs TRBV6-2 or TRBV6-3 and TRBJ2-2; D is possibly TRBD1 (5 bases). This TCR was recovered from a male donor with early-stage non-small cell lung cancer. This specimen was PBMCs, taken at surgery. CDR3 nucleotides: TGTGCCAGCAGTTACTCAGGGGATACCGGGGAGCTGTTTTTT. It encodes CASSYSGDTGELFF.